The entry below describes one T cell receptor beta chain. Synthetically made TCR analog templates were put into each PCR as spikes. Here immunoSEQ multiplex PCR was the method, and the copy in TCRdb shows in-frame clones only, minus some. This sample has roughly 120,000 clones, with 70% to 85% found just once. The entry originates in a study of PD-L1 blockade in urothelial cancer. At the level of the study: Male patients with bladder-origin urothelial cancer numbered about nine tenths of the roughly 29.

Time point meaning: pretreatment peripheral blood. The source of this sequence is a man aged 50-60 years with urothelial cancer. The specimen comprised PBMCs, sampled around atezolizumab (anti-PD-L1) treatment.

The CDR3 here is CASSEPSGTGTYEQYF. The CDR3, as DNA: TGTGCCAGCAGCGAACCCTCCGGGACAGGGACTTACGAGCAGTACTTC. The chain joins TRBV7-8 to TRBJ2-7; TRBD1 matches at 9 bases. J was trimmed by 4 bases and V by 5 bases; bases with no gene match: 12. CDR3 length: 16 residues. Germline assignment: CDR1 SGHVS and CDR2 FQNEAQ.